Sequencing of this TCR beta chain was carried out in a study of vaccination and CD4 T cells after COVID-19. General study results and limits: The study found median SARS-CoV-2-reactive clonotypes rising from approximately 21 to 38, not significantly.

Concerning this clonotype itself: Its antigen is unidentified.

The treatment denotes: approximately nine-day PBMC culture with coronavirus spike peptide pools or control peptides (ViraFEST assay). The CDR3 has 15 amino acids. Germline V gene lookup returns CDR1 MRHNA and CDR2 SNTAGT. V was pared by 5 bases and J by 6 bases, with 12 bases of the junction left unmatched. Sequencing of DNA taken from cultured CD4+ T cells relied on the Oncomine TCR Beta short-read assay. TCRdb processed the PCR reads anew with MiXCR; each CDR3 protein has one entry. This table holds roughly 28,000 distinct CDR3 sequences, around 60% found once. V usage is TRBV6-4 and J usage is TRBJ2-5; 7 positions agree with TRBD2. The sequence derives from a human donor who received a COVID-19 vaccine. This sample comprised CD4+ T cells from blood, cultured in vitro, obtained after SARS-CoV-2 vaccination. Written as DNA, the CDR3 is TGTGCCAGCAGTCCGCCTAGCGGCGTTTGGAAGACCCAGTACTTC. Amino acids: CASSPPSGVWKTQYF.